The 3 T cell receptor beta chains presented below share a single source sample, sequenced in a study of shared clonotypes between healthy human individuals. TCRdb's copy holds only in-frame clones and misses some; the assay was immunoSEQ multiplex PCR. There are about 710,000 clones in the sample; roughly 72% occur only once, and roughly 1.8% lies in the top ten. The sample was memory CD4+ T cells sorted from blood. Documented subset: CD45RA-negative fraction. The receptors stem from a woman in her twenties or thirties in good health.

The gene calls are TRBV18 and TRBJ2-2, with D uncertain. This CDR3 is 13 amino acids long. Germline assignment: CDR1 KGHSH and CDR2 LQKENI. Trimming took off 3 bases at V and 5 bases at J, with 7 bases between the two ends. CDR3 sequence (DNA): TGTGCCAGCTCACCGACCGATACCGGGGAGCTGTTTTTT. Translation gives CASSPTDTGELFF.

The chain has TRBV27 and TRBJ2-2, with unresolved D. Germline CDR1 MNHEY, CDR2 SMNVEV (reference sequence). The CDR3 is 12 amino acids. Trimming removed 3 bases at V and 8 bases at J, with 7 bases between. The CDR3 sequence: CASSFQGGELFF. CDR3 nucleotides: TGTGCCAGCAGTTTCCAAGGGGGGGAGCTGTTTTTT.

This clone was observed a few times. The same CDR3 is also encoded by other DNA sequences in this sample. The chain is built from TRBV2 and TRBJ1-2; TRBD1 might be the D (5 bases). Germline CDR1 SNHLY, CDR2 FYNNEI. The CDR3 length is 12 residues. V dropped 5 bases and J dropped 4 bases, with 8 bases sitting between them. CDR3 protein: CASSPTGYGYTF. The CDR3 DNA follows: TGTGCCAGCAGTCCAACAGGCTATGGCTACACCTTC.